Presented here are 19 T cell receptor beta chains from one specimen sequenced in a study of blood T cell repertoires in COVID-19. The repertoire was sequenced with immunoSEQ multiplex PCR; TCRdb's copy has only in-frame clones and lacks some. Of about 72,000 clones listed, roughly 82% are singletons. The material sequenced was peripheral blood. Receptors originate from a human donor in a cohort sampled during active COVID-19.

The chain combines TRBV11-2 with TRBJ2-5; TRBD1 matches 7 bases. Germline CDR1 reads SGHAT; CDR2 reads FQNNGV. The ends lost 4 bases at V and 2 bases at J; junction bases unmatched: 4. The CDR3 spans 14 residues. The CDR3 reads CASSSGQPQETQYF. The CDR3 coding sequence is TGTGCCAGCAGCTCGGGACAGCCGCAAGAGACCCAGTACTTC.

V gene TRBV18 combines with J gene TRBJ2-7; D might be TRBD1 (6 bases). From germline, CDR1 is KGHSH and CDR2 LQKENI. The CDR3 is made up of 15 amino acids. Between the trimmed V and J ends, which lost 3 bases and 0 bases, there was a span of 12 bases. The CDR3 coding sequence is TGTGCCAGCTCACCTTACCAGGGGCTCTCCTACGAGCAGTACTTC. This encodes CASSPYQGLSYEQYF.

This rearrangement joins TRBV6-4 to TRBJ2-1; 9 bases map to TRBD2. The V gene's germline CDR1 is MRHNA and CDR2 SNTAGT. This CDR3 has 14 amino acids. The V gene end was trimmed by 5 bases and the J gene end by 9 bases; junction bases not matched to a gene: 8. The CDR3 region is CASSPQISGGEQFF. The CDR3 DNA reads TGTGCCAGCAGTCCCCAGATTAGCGGGGGTGAGCAGTTCTTC.

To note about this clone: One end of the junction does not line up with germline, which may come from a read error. The chain's CDR3 is CASSQVGLQETQYF. Here the CDR3 DNA reads TGTGCTAGCAGCCAGGTGGGTCTACAAGAGACCCAGTACTTC. The chain couples TRBV7-7 to TRBJ2-5; no definite D call. The CDR3 totals 14 residues. Germline V gene lookup returns CDR1 SSHAT and CDR2 FNYEAQ (reference sequence).

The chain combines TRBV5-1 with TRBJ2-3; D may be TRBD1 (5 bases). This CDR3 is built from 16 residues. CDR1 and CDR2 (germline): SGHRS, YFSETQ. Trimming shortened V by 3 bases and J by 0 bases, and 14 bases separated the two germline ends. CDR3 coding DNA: TGCGCCAGCAGCTACCCCCCAGGGAAAAGCACAGATACGCAGTATTTT. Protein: CASSYPPGKSTDTQYF.

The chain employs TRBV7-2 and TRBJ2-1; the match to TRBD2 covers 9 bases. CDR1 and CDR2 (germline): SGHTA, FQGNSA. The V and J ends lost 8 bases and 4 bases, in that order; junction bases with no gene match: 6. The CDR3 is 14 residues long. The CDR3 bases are TGTGCCAGCTTGGAAGCGGGGGGTTACAATGAGCAGTTCTTC. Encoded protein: CASLEAGGYNEQFF.

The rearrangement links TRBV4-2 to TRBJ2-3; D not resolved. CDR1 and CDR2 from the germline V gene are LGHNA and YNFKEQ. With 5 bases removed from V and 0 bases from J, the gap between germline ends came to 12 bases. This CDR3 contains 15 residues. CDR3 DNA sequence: TGTGCCAGCAGCAATCGAGGTACGAGCACAGATACGCAGTATTTT. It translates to CASSNRGTSTDTQYF.

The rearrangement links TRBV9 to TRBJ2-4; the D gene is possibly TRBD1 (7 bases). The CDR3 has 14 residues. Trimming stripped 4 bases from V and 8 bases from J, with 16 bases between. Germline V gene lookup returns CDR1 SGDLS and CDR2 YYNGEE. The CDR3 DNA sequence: TGTGCCAGCAGCCCTCCCGACAGGGAGGACATTCAGTACTTC. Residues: CASSPPDREDIQYF.

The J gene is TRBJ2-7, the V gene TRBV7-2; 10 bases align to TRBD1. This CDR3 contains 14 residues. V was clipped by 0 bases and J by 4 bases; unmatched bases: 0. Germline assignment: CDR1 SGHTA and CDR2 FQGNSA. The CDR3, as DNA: TGTGCCAGCAGCTTAGCGGGACAGGGGTACGAGCAGTACTTC. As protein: CASSLAGQGYEQYF.

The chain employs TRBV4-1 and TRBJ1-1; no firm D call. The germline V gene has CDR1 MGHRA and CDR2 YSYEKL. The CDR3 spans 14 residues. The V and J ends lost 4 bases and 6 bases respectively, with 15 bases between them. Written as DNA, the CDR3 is TGCGCCAGCAGCCGAATACCCGGGAGCGCTGAAGCTTTCTTT. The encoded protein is CASSRIPGSAEAFF.

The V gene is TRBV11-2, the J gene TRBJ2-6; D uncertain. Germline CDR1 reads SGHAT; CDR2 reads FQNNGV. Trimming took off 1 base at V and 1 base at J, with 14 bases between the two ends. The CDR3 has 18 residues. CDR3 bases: TGTGCCAGCAGCTTAGTTGAGGCGATGGTTTCTGGGGCCAACGTCCTGACTTTC. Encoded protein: CASSLVEAMVSGANVLTF.

The CDR3 here is CASSSYGRGREQYF. CDR3 nucleotides: TGTGCCAGCAGCTCGTACGGGAGGGGCCGCGAGCAGTACTTC. The V and J genes are TRBV21-1 and TRBJ2-7; whether TRBD2, the table's D call, matches the DNA was not checked. TRBV21-1 is flagged as a pseudogene. CDR3 length equals 14 residues.

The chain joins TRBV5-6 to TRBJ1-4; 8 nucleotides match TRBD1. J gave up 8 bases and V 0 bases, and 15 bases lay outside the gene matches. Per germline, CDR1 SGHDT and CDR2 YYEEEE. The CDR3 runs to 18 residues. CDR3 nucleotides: TGTGCCAGCAGCTTGGCCGCGTCTTGGGACAGGAGTAGCGAAAAACTGTTTTTT. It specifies CASSLAASWDRSSEKLFF.

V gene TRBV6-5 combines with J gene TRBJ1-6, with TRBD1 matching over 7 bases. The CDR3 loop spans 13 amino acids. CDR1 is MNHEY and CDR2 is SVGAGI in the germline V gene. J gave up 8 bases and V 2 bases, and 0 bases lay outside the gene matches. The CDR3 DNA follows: TGTGCCAGCAGTTACGACAGGGATTCACCCCTCCACTTT. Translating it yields CASSYDRDSPLHF.

The CDR3 protein is CASRRETYEQYF. CDR3 coding DNA: TGTGCCAGCAGAAGGGAGACCTACGAGCAGTACTTC. The chain employs TRBV12-3 or TRBV12-4 and TRBJ2-7; maybe TRBD2 (5 bases). Trimming took off 6 bases at V and 2 bases at J, with 8 bases between the two ends. CDR3 size: 12 residues.

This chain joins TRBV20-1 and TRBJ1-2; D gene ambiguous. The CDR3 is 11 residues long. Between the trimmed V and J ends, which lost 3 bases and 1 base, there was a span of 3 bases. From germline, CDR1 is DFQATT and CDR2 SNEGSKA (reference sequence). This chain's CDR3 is CSASSNYGYTF. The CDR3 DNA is TGCAGTGCTAGCAGTAACTATGGCTACACCTTC.

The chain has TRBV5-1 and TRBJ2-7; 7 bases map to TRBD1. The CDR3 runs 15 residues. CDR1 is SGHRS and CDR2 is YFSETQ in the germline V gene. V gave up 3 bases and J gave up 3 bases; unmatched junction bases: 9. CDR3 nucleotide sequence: TGCGCCAGCAGCTACGGGACAGCCAAACTCTACGAGCAGTACTTC. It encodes CASSYGTAKLYEQYF. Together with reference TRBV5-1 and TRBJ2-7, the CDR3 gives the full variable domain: KAGVTQTPRYLIKTRGQQVTLSCSPISGHRSVSWYQQTPGQGLQFLFEYFSETQRNKGNFPGRFSGRQFSNSRSEMNVSTLELGDSALYLCASSYGTAKLYEQYFGPGTRLTVT.

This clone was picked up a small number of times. This CDR3 reads CASSHSDSYGYTF. CDR3 coding DNA: TGTGCCAGCAGCCACTCGGACAGCTACGGCTACACCTTC. The chain uses TRBV4-2 and TRBJ1-2; possibly TRBD1 for D (6 bases). The germline CDR1 and CDR2 sequences are LGHNA and YNFKEQ. The ends were cut back, 3 bases at V and 8 bases at J, with 13 bases in the middle. This CDR3 has 13 residues.

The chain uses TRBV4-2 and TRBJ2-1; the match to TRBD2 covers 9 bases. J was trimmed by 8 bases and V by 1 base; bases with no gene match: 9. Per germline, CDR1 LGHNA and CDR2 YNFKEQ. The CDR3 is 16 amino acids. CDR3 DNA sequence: TGTGCCAGCAGCCAAGTACAGCGGGGGGCAATCCATGAGCAGTTCTTC. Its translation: CASSQVQRGAIHEQFF.